The 26 T cell receptor beta chains presented below share a single source sample, sequenced in a study of T-cell memory formation after mild COVID-19. One entry per CDR3 protein, called by TCRdb with MiXCR from the 5' RACE reads. Here the sample spans 120,000 or so distinct CDR3 sequences, roughly 6% being singletons. Sequenced material: PBMCs or a T cell subset sorted from them (not recorded which). The receptor source for this set is an adult woman who had mild COVID-19 (a few samples of this study predate the infection). Cell type and time point are not known.

The sample holds many counts of this clonotype. This chain links TRBV20-1 with TRBJ2-3; TRBD1 matches at 8 bases. This CDR3 comprises 15 residues. The V segment lost 6 bases and the J segment 6 bases; nucleotides outside the gene matches: 14. Germline CDR1 is DFQATT and CDR2 is SNEGSKA (reference sequence). Here the CDR3 DNA reads TGCAGTGCGAACACAGACAGGGGCCGTGGTGATACGCAGTATTTT. This translates into CSANTDRGRGDTQYF.

This clonotype was seen more than once but under ten times. This chain connects TRBV5-1 to TRBJ1-1, with TRBD1 as a possible D gene (6 bases). The CDR3 covers 15 residues. Trimming took off 4 bases at V and 1 base at J, with 14 bases between the two ends. Germline V gene sequence: CDR1 SGHRS, CDR2 YFSETQ. Here the CDR3 reads CASSPGAAENTEAFF. The CDR3 coding sequence is TGCGCCAGCAGCCCGGGGGCGGCAGAGAACACTGAAGCTTTCTTT.

This clonotype came up many times. The rearrangement uses TRBV7-9 and TRBJ2-7, with 9 nucleotides matching TRBD1. CDR3 length: 14 residues. CDR1 is SEHNR, CDR2 FQNEAQ, per germline (reference sequence). Trimming cost V 5 bases and J 3 bases; bases outside gene matches: 5. CDR3 sequence reads: CASSPGQGYYEQYF. The CDR3 nucleotides are TGTGCCAGCAGCCCGGGACAGGGCTACTACGAGCAGTACTTC.

This clonotype has only a few counts. The rearrangement links TRBV25-1 to TRBJ2-5; 7 nucleotides match TRBD1. The CDR3 loop spans 14 amino acids. Per germline, CDR1 MGHDK and CDR2 SYGVNS. The V gene end was trimmed by 6 bases and the J gene end by 1 base; junction bases not matched to a gene: 5. The CDR3 protein is CASREQGFQETQYF. In DNA, the CDR3 is TGTGCCAGCAGGGAACAGGGGTTCCAAGAGACCCAGTACTTC.

This clonotype has at least ten counts. The V gene is TRBV15, the J gene TRBJ2-7; D ambiguous. The CDR3 sequence is 12 residues long. Germline lookup yields CDR1 LNHNV and CDR2 YYDKDF (reference sequence). With 0 bases removed from V and 0 bases from J, the gap between germline ends came to 0 bases. This CDR3 is CATSRDSYEQYF. The CDR3 nucleotides are TGTGCCACCAGCAGAGACTCCTACGAGCAGTACTTC.

V usage is TRBV7-2 and J usage is TRBJ2-7; maybe TRBD2 (5 bases). Germline V gene lookup returns CDR1 SGHTA and CDR2 FQGNSA. This CDR3 has 13 residues. The germline V and J ends were trimmed by 5 bases and 2 bases, with 10 bases remaining between them. The CDR3 bases are TGTGCCAGCAGCGACGGACTGCCCTACGAGCAGTACTTC. Translated, it gives CASSDGLPYEQYF.

The chain carries TRBV7-9 and TRBJ1-1, with a tentative D call TRBD1 (5 bases). The length of the CDR3 is 14 residues. Germline CDR1 SEHNR, CDR2 FQNEAQ (reference sequence). Trimming took 4 bases from V and 5 from J, leaving 14 bases between them. The CDR3 reads CASSSSPYRTEAFF. For the CDR3, the DNA is TGTGCCAGCAGCTCAAGCCCCTACAGGACTGAAGCTTTCTTT.

This clonotype was observed many times. This chain joins TRBV5-1 and TRBJ1-1, with 7 bases fitting TRBD1. Germline CDR1 SGHRS, CDR2 YFSETQ. The CDR3 has 14 amino acids. The trim removed 4 bases at V and 5 bases at J, leaving 8 bases unmatched. As DNA, the CDR3 is TGCGCCAGCAGCGAAAACAGGGGAGGGACTGAAGCTTTCTTT. Translating it yields CASSENRGGTEAFF.

The chain links TRBV10-3 to TRBJ2-1, with 9 nucleotides matching TRBD2. The CDR3 has 15 amino acids. Germline CDR1 and CDR2: ENHRY and SYGVKD. Trimming cost V 4 bases and J 5 bases; bases outside gene matches: 6. CDR3 coding DNA: TGTGCCATCAGTGCCCTAGCGGGGAGACACAATGAGCAGTTCTTC. Protein: CAISALAGRHNEQFF.

This clonotype was counted between two and nine times. V usage is TRBV11-2 and J usage is TRBJ2-1, with a weak D call TRBD2 (6 bases). The CDR3 contains 13 residues. Trimming took 5 bases from V and 12 from J, leaving 17 bases between them. CDR1 and CDR2 (germline): SGHAT, FQNNGV. CDR3 residues: CASSPRTGAPQFF. CDR3 sequence (DNA): TGTGCCAGCAGCCCTAGGACGGGAGCACCGCAGTTCTTC.

V gene TRBV5-4 combines with J gene TRBJ1-1; D is unclear. CDR1 is SGHNT, CDR2 YYREEE, per germline (reference sequence). This CDR3 is built from 15 residues. With 4 bases removed from V and 4 bases from J, the gap between germline ends came to 17 bases. CDR3 loop: CASSPPGPTVTEAFF. The CDR3 DNA reads TGTGCCAGCAGCCCCCCCGGTCCGACGGTCACTGAAGCTTTCTTT.

Concerning this clonotype itself: A much more abundant neighbour one base away suggests this may be a read error. The chain couples TRBV29-1 to TRBJ1-2, with a weak D call TRBD1 (5 bases). The CDR3 covers 14 residues. V lost 1 base, J lost 7 bases, and 16 bases lay in between. Germline V lookup: CDR1 SQVTM, CDR2 ANQGSEA. The CDR3: CSVEGREQSSGYTF. The CDR3 DNA is TGCAGCGTTGAAGGCAGGGAGCAATCCAGTGGCTACACCTTC.

This clonotype was observed a few times. This chain connects TRBV3-1 to TRBJ2-7, with TRBD2 matching 10 bases. CDR1 is LGHDT and CDR2 is YNNKEL in the germline V gene (reference sequence). CDR3 length: 15 amino acids. Trimming removed 0 bases from V and 3 bases from J; junction bases left unmatched: 2. This CDR3 is CASSQELAGIYEQYF. The CDR3 region has the DNA TGTGCCAGCAGCCAAGAACTAGCGGGAATCTACGAGCAGTACTTC.

This clonotype has ten or more counts. This chain links TRBV6-5 with TRBJ1-1; the match to TRBD1 covers 11 bases. This CDR3 is built from 15 residues. The germline gives CDR1 MNHEY, CDR2 SVGAGI. Losses at the gene ends were 2 bases for V and 6 bases for J; bases not matched to a gene: 5. The CDR3 sequence: CASSYRTGGLSEAFF. The CDR3 DNA reads as TGTGCCAGCAGTTACCGGACAGGGGGCTTGTCTGAAGCTTTCTTT.

The sample holds many counts of this clonotype. The gene calls are TRBV9 and TRBJ2-3; possible D gene TRBD2, 5 bases. The CDR3 consists of 17 residues. V shed 0 bases and J shed 0 bases, with 14 bases lying between them. Per the germline V gene, CDR1 is SGDLS and CDR2 is YYNGEE. The CDR3: CASSVGAGATSTDTQYF. In nucleotides, the CDR3 is TGTGCCAGCAGCGTAGGGGCGGGTGCAACTAGCACAGATACGCAGTATTTT.

This clonotype was observed many times. A read error may account for a junction end that differs from germline. The CDR3 spells CAIPSMGF. DNA of the CDR3: TGTGCCATCCCATCTATGGGGTTC. V usage is TRBV7-9 and J usage is TRBJ2-7; D unresolved. Germline values: CDR1 SEHNR, CDR2 FQNEAQ (reference sequence). The CDR3 covers 8 residues.

This CDR3 is CATSDGRDGAVEAFF. The CDR3 DNA reads TGTGCCACCAGTGATGGCCGGGACGGGGCTGTCGAAGCTTTCTTT. The rearrangement uses TRBV24-1 and TRBJ1-1; TRBD1 might be the D (5 bases). Between the trimmed V and J ends, which lost 3 bases and 8 bases, there was a span of 18 bases. Germline V gives CDR1 KGHDR, CDR2 SFDVKD. This CDR3 region has 15 residues.

As DNA, the CDR3 is TGTGCCAGCAGTTTAGCGGTCATGAACACTGAAGCTTTCTTT. This gives the protein CASSLAVMNTEAFF. The V call is TRBV12-3 or TRBV12-4, the J call TRBJ1-1; D gene ambiguous. The CDR3 is 14 amino acids. V gave up 0 bases and J gave up 0 bases, with 5 bases separating them.

V usage is TRBV30 and J usage is TRBJ1-5; no reliable D call. Trimming took off 2 bases at V and 3 bases at J, with 14 bases between the two ends. This CDR3 is 15 amino acids long. The germline CDR1 and CDR2 sequences are GTSNPN and SVGIG (reference sequence). The CDR3 DNA sequence: TGTGCCTGGAGTAGATCCGGACTGAACAATCAGCCCCAGCATTTT. Amino acid sequence: CAWSRSGLNNQPQHF.

This clonotype was seen at least ten times. The chain has TRBV7-2 and TRBJ1-5, with D hard to call. CDR3 length equals 13 residues. Trimming removed 4 bases at V and 6 bases at J, with 10 bases between. Germline V lookup: CDR1 SGHTA, CDR2 FQGNSA. CDR3 sequence: CASSSYVGQPQHF. The CDR3 DNA sequence: TGTGCCAGCAGCTCATACGTGGGTCAGCCCCAGCATTTT.

This clonotype turned up a few times. The chain combines TRBV5-1 with TRBJ2-3, with D possibly matching TRBD2 (5 bases). The V and J ends lost 0 bases and 3 bases respectively, with 11 bases between them. The germline gives CDR1 SGHRS, CDR2 YFSETQ. CDR3 size: 15 residues. CDR3 sequence (DNA): TGCGCCAGCAGCTTGGGGGCTAGCCCAACAGATACGCAGTATTTT. Translated, it gives CASSLGASPTDTQYF.

This clonotype showed up many times. V and J are TRBV5-1 and TRBJ2-3; D is uncertain. Germline V gives CDR1 SGHRS, CDR2 YFSETQ. Trimming cost V 2 bases and J 1 base, with 11 bases left between them. The length of the CDR3 is 15 residues. The CDR3 loop reads CASSFEHPGTDTQYF. The DNA of the CDR3 is TGCGCCAGCAGCTTTGAGCATCCCGGCACAGATACGCAGTATTTT.

Many counts were recorded for this clonotype. The chain uses TRBV7-9 and TRBJ2-3; TRBD2 agrees at 8 bases. Germline trimming cut 1 base from V and 4 bases from J; bases unmatched to any gene: 4. Germline CDR1 SEHNR, CDR2 FQNEAQ (reference sequence). CDR3 size: 15 residues. The DNA for the CDR3 is TGTGCCAGCAGCTTAGTTAGCGGGATCGCAGATACGCAGTATTTT. Its translation: CASSLVSGIADTQYF.

This clonotype came up many times. The rearrangement joins TRBV7-9 to TRBJ2-7; TRBD1 or TRBD2 may be the D gene (6 bases each). The V gene's germline CDR1 is SEHNR and CDR2 FQNEAQ (reference sequence). The CDR3 contains 14 residues. Trimming pared 3 bases from V and 2 bases from J, leaving 11 bases between. This chain's CDR3 is CASSLEGVTYEQYF. In DNA form, the CDR3 reads TGTGCCAGCAGCTTGGAGGGGGTCACCTACGAGCAGTACTTC.

In this sample, this clonotype turned up a few times. The rearrangement uses TRBV6-2 or TRBV6-3 and TRBJ2-1, with D perhaps matching TRBD2 (5 bases). This CDR3 spans 15 amino acids. Germline V gives CDR1 MNHEY, CDR2 SVGEGT. Trimming stripped 6 bases from V and 6 bases from J, with 18 bases between. CDR3: CASRDLAPEVNEQFF. CDR3 DNA sequence: TGTGCCAGCAGAGACCTAGCCCCTGAGGTCAATGAGCAGTTCTTC.

This clonotype was observed many times. V usage is TRBV5-1 and J usage is TRBJ1-2, with 8 bases that match TRBD1. This CDR3 has 16 amino acids. Trimming cost V 4 bases and J 5 bases; bases outside gene matches: 13. Looked up from germline, CDR1 is SGHRS and CDR2 is YFSETQ. CDR3 loop: CASSPQGARGSYGYTF. The CDR3 coding sequence is TGCGCCAGCAGCCCCCAGGGGGCGCGGGGTTCTTATGGCTACACCTTC.